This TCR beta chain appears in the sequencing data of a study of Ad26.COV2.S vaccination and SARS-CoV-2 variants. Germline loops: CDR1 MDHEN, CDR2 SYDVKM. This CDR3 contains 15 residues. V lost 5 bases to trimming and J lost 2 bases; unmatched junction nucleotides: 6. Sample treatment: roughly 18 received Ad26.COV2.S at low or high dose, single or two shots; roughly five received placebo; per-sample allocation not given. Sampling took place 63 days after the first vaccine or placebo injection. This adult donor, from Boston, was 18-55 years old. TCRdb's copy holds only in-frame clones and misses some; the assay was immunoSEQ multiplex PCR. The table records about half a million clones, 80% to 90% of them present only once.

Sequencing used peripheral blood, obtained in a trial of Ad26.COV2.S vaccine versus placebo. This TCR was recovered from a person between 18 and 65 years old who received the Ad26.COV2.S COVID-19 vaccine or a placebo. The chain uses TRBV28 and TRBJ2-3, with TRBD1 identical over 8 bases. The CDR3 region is CASSPEGQVTDTQYF. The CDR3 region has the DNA TGTGCCAGCAGTCCAGAGGGACAGGTCACAGATACGCAGTATTTT.